The clone carrying this TCR beta chain was seen more than once but under ten times. No antigen is known for it. This record belongs to a study of T cell repertoires in cytomegalovirus infection. Study summary: Well-studied HLA-B-restricted CMV epitopes were used in the study alongside recently identified HLA-C-restricted ones.

Each CDR3 protein is one row after TCRdb ran MiXCR on the reads. This sample yields some 350,000 distinct CDR3 sequences, of which roughly 36% are seen a single time; roughly 13% belongs to the top ten. Study-level points and caveats: In two of eight donors, the top clonotype was HLA-C-restricted CMV-specific.

The CDR3 has 18 residues. V dropped 3 bases and J dropped 2; count of bases not matched to a gene: 17. The germline gives CDR1 SQVTM, CDR2 ANQGSEA. The J gene is TRBJ2-3, the V gene TRBV29-1, with TRBD2 matching over 7 bases. Sequenced material: cultured PBMCs, taken from culture after CMV antigen stimulation. The receptor was derived from a human donor in good health (CMV status not recorded). Some clones in this sample may be carry-over from other donors' samples. The CDR3 loop reads CSVEGGGLAELYTDTQYF. CDR3 coding DNA: TGCAGCGTTGAGGGGGGAGGGCTAGCGGAGTTATACACAGATACGCAGTATTTT.